This TCR beta chain derives from a study of blood T cells in healthy people across ages (dated by TCRdb to the mid-2010s). Regarding the complete study: In model experiments, template switching captured roughly one uniquely barcoded TCR beta cDNA molecule for every two T cells. Using the same blood draw, the study looked at two additional independent replicas of 1 million unique cDNA reads for two donors, one aged 18 to 29 and the other aged 80 or older. Donors of different ages were randomly distributed across sequencing lanes to avoid experimental bias. Donors were grouped into four age groups: young (average approximately 16 years), middle-aged (39), aged (about 60) and long-lived (approximately 75). The study measured age-related changes in TCR beta repertoire diversity using deep sequencing normalized with unique cDNA molecular identifiers. Overall study outcomes, separate from this receptor: Observed TCR beta diversity per million T cells fell roughly linearly with age, and a significant reduction was already apparent by age about 36. Compared with the aged group, the long-lived group had more naive CD4+ T cells, fewer expanded clones and increased TCR diversity, suggesting age selection. Conclusive comparison of naive and antigen-experienced compartments was prevented by the profiling of bulk unsorted PBMCs. Donor CMV infection status was unknown, potentially confounding age-related changes in expanded clonotypes. A strong correlation was found between observed TCR beta diversity and the percentage of naive T cells measured by flow cytometry. Estimates of total diversity based on one million sequenced T cells were regarded as lower bounds and as underestimates.

Donors were 39 systemically healthy Caucasian individuals from Russia aged about 6 to 100 years. About 9.1 milliliters of peripheral blood were collected from each donor into EDTA-treated Vacutainer tubes. PBMCs were isolated by Ficoll-Paque density-gradient centrifugation, with at least 6 million obtained per sample. Total RNA was extracted from PBMCs with Trizol reagent, with at least 5 micrograms obtained per sample. For every donor, flow cytometry on a PBMC aliquot measured the percentage of naive CD45RAhigh/CD27high T cells. The CDR3, from cysteine to phenylalanine, totals 16 residues. The CDR3 DNA has 48 bases and is translated from base 1. From the germline V gene, CDR1 is SGHRS and CDR2 is YFSETQ. V is pruned by 4 bases and J by 9 bases, leaving 10 bases of the junction without a gene match. Library preparation employed 5' RACE. The second PCR ran for roughly 7 to 11 cycles and used a J-beta primer mix along with a sample-barcoded 5' primer. Each TCR beta cDNA molecule received a unique molecular identifier from a template-switch 5' adaptor carrying 12 random nucleotides. Each sample yielded at least 2.5 million CDR3-containing paired-end reads. All of the RNA was converted into first-strand cDNA using the Mint cDNA synthesis kit, with a TRBC-specific oligonucleotide serving as the primer. Following uracil-DNA glycosylase treatment, a first 18-cycle PCR with universal primers M1SS and BC2_uni_R was performed on all cDNA. As for the original processing: For normalization, 1 million high-quality reads were randomly selected from each sample, with every read carrying a distinct molecular identifier. Instead of being binned into consensus sequences, reads that shared molecular identifiers were thrown out. MiTCR, with a Q25 quality threshold and the strictest error-elimination algorithm, was used for CDR3 identification, clonotype clustering and error correction. Lower-bound total TCR beta diversity was estimated with a nonparametric unseen species model using Euler transformation. In-frame beta chains were kept once TCRdb had trimmed the public reads at Q25 with fastp and called clones with MiXCR. Each record represents a unique CDR3 protein, reported with the most common genes and DNA among its rows. TCRdb assigned the V and J calls; the authors' analysis was not used. The sample table contains around 1,900,000 distinct CDR3 sequences; only one count was recorded for around 42% of them. Jointly, the top ten make up 20% to 25% of the sample.

The table lists this clonotype with a few counts. The target of this receptor is not known. Per-nucleotide qualities are absent, and no much larger clonotype sits a single base away. Sequenced: blood. The rearranged chain carries TRBV5-1 and TRBJ2-5, and TRBD2 matches 15 of the central bases. The clonotype originates from a human donor in good health. The CDR3 here reads CASSLRTSGGVVAQYF. The DNA is TGCGCCAGCAGCCTTCGGACTAGCGGGGGGGTGGTTGCCCAGTACTTC.